The 21 T cell receptor beta chains below were found in one sample sequenced in a study of blood T cell repertoires in COVID-19. Method: immunoSEQ multiplex PCR; TCRdb's copy keeps in-frame clones and lacks some. The table has 110,000 or so clones, around four fifths seen once. Input material: peripheral blood. The receptors come from a middle-aged woman with acute or convalescent COVID-19.

This clone is categorized as medium-sized (0.01 to 0.1%). V usage is TRBV7-2 and J usage is TRBJ2-7, with D hard to call. V lost 4 bases to trimming and J lost 4 bases, with 8 bases between them. The CDR3 sequence is 12 residues long. The germline gives CDR1 SGHTA, CDR2 FQGNSA. CDR3 in DNA: TGTGCCAGCAGCTCAACATGGTACGAGCAGTACTTC. Translation: CASSSTWYEQYF. Based on the CDR3 plus reference TRBV7-2 and TRBJ2-7, the full variable domain is GAGVSQSPSNKVTEKGKDVELRCDPISGHTALYWYRQSLGQGLEFLIYFQGNSAPDKSGLPSDRFSAERTGGSVSTLTIQRTQQEDSAVYLCASSSTWYEQYFGPGTRLTVT.

The CDR3 nucleotides read TGTGCCAGTAGGGACAGGGGGAGCGTGGCAGGCAATCAGCCCCAGCATTTT. It is translated as CASRDRGSVAGNQPQHF. This chain links TRBV19 with TRBJ1-5, with 10 bases fitting TRBD1. The length of the CDR3 is 17 residues. From germline, CDR1 is LNHDA and CDR2 SQIVND (reference sequence). J gave up 2 bases and V 6 bases, and 10 bases lay outside the gene matches.

This clone was counted once. The rearrangement uses TRBV7-9 and TRBJ1-4; 7 nucleotides match TRBD1. CDR1 and CDR2 (germline): SEHNR, FQNEAQ (reference sequence). The CDR3 is made up of 16 amino acids. V trimming: 4 bases; J trimming: 8 bases; junction bases outside the gene matches: 13. The DNA of the CDR3 is TGTGCCAGCAGCTCCGGGAAGGGACAGTCGGTGGAAAAACTGTTTTTT. It encodes CASSSGKGQSVEKLFF.

This rearrangement joins TRBV5-1 to TRBJ2-1; 15 nucleotides line up with TRBD2. CDR1 is SGHRS and CDR2 is YFSETQ in the germline V gene. This CDR3 is 17 amino acids long. Unmatched junction bases numbered 5, after V lost 0 bases and J lost 7 bases. The CDR3 DNA reads as TGCGCCAGCAGCTTGGCCGGGACTAGCGGGGGGACGAATGAGCAGTTCTTC. Amino acid sequence: CASSLAGTSGGTNEQFF.

This clone was seen a single time. This rearrangement joins TRBV29-1 to TRBJ2-1, with 10 bases aligning to TRBD2. Looked up from germline, CDR1 is SQVTM and CDR2 is ANQGSEA. The CDR3 totals 15 residues. V was clipped by 7 bases and J by 8 bases; unmatched bases: 14. The CDR3 nucleotides read TGCAGCGGCACCCGAAGCGGGGGGGCCTTTGATGAGCAGTTCTTC. This sequence encodes CSGTRSGGAFDEQFF.

The chain uses TRBV19 and TRBJ1-3, with 7 bases matching TRBD1. The CDR3 sequence is 14 residues long. Germline V CDR1 and CDR2: LNHDA, SQIVND (reference sequence). With 5 bases clipped from V and 4 bases from J, the junction kept 5 bases outside the gene matches. CDR3 residues: CASSYRGQGNTIYF. The DNA of the CDR3 is TGTGCCAGTAGTTATAGGGGGCAAGGAAACACCATATATTTT. Full variable domain (missing parts from reference TRBV19 and TRBJ1-3): DGGITQSPKYLFRKEGQNVTLSCEQNLNHDAMYWYRQDPGQGLRLIYYSQIVNDFQKGDIAEGYSVSREKKESFPLTVTSAQKNPTAFYLCASSYRGQGNTIYFGEGSWLTVV.

The J gene is TRBJ2-5, the V gene TRBV6-2 or TRBV6-3; 9 bases fit TRBD2. The junction had 10 bases not matched to a gene; V was cut back by 0 bases and J by 5 bases. There are 17 residues in the CDR3. CDR1 and CDR2 from the germline V gene are MNHEY and SVGEGT. CDR3 nucleotide sequence: TGTGCCAGCAGTTACTCGATTAGCGGGGGCCCGAGGGAGACCCAGTACTTC. Residues: CASSYSISGGPRETQYF.

The chain is built from TRBV13 and TRBJ1-3; 7 bases agree with TRBD1. Losses at the gene ends were 1 base for V and 3 bases for J; bases not matched to a gene: 3. CDR3 length: 15 amino acids. Germline CDR1 reads PRHDT; CDR2 reads FYEKMQ (reference sequence). The CDR3, as DNA: TGTGCCAGCAGCTTAGTAGGGGGCAATGGAAACACCATATATTTT. It translates to CASSLVGGNGNTIYF. The full variable domain, its missing parts supplied by reference TRBV13 and TRBJ1-3, is AAGVIQSPRHLIKEKRETATLKCYPIPRHDTVYWYQQGPGQDPQFLISFYEKMQSDKGSIPDRFSAQQFSDYHSELNMSSLELGDSALYFCASSLVGGNGNTIYFGEGSWLTVV.

The rearrangement joins TRBV12-3 or TRBV12-4 to TRBJ2-3; D not resolved. This CDR3 has 11 amino acids. V shed 5 bases and J shed 3 bases, with 3 bases lying between them. CDR3 DNA: TGTGCCAGCAGTCCAACAGATACGCAGTATTTT. Its protein is CASSPTDTQYF.

V usage is TRBV3-1 (or the pseudogene TRBV3-2) and J usage is TRBJ1-3; no clear D gene. The CDR3 runs 13 residues. The V end lost 0 bases, the J end lost 7 bases, and 7 bases lay between the germline ends. The germline V gene encodes CDR1 LGHDT and CDR2 YNNKEL (reference sequence). DNA for the CDR3: TGTGCCAGCAGCCAAGATCCGGGTAACACCATATATTTT. Amino acid sequence: CASSQDPGNTIYF.

The chain employs TRBV9 and TRBJ1-2, with D possibly matching TRBD1 (5 bases). CDR3 length: 13 amino acids. V lost 3 bases and J lost 4, with 10 bases in between. Germline V lookup: CDR1 SGDLS, CDR2 YYNGEE. Here the CDR3 DNA reads TGTGCCAGCAGCGCTCGGGGGGGCTATGGCTACACCTTC. It translates to CASSARGGYGYTF.

V usage is TRBV7-2 and J usage is TRBJ2-7, with a tentative D call TRBD1 (5 bases). Trimming stripped 2 bases from V and 7 bases from J, with 12 bases between. Germline assignment: CDR1 SGHTA and CDR2 FQGNSA. This CDR3 comprises 13 residues. The CDR3 DNA follows: TGTGCCAGCAGCTTATGGGGCCAGGCAGAGCAGTACTTC. It specifies CASSLWGQAEQYF.

The rearrangement joins TRBV3-1 (or the pseudogene TRBV3-2) to TRBJ2-7, with D tentatively TRBD2 (7 bases). The CDR3 is 15 residues long. Trimming stripped 3 bases from V and 0 bases from J, with 12 bases between. Per the germline V gene, CDR1 is LGHDT and CDR2 is YNNKEL (reference sequence). The DNA of the CDR3 is TGTGCCAGCAGCCACAAGGGGGGGAGCTCCTACGAGCAGTACTTC. Translated, it gives CASSHKGGSSYEQYF.

The chain joins TRBV2 to TRBJ2-3; a possible D gene is TRBD1 (6 bases). This CDR3 comprises 16 residues. With 2 bases removed from V and 0 bases from J, the gap between germline ends came to 12 bases. Germline loops: CDR1 SNHLY, CDR2 FYNNEI. The CDR3 spells CASSESRGASTDTQYF. CDR3 nucleotide sequence: TGTGCCAGCAGTGAATCCAGGGGCGCGAGCACAGATACGCAGTATTTT.

The chain carries TRBV1 and TRBJ2-1; the table's D call of TRBD2 was not tested on the DNA. TRBV1 constitutes a pseudogene. The CDR3 spans 16 residues. CDR3 DNA sequence: TGCACCAGCAGCTCCCATAGCGGGGGCCACTACAATGAGCAGTTCTTC. Encoded protein: CTSSSHSGGHYNEQFF.

The gene calls are TRBV5-1 and TRBJ2-7; 8 bases fit TRBD1. Trimming took 7 bases from V and 0 from J; bases not matched to a gene: 6. Germline V gene sequence: CDR1 SGHRS, CDR2 YFSETQ. The CDR3 is 14 residues long. The CDR3 loop is CASRSQGVSYEQYF. Written as DNA, the CDR3 is TGCGCCAGCCGGTCACAGGGGGTCTCCTACGAGCAGTACTTC. Using reference TRBV5-1 and TRBJ2-7 for the parts outside the CDR3, the full variable domain is KAGVTQTPRYLIKTRGQQVTLSCSPISGHRSVSWYQQTPGQGLQFLFEYFSETQRNKGNFPGRFSGRQFSNSRSEMNVSTLELGDSALYLCASRSQGVSYEQYFGPGTRLTVT.

V gene TRBV10-2 combines with J gene TRBJ1-2; TRBD1 might be the D (5 bases). Germline values: CDR1 WSHSY, CDR2 SAAADI. Trimming took 8 bases from V and 0 from J, leaving 10 bases between them. The CDR3 totals 13 residues. Here the CDR3 DNA reads TGCGCCAGCTCTAGGGGAACTAACTATGGCTACACCTTC. It specifies CASSRGTNYGYTF.

This clone was found once. CDR3 residues: CASSPDGTGYGYTF. Written as DNA, the CDR3 is TGTGCCAGCAGCCCAGACGGGACAGGCTATGGCTACACCTTC. The chain links TRBV5-4 to TRBJ1-2, with 8 bases that match TRBD1. Germline CDR1 and CDR2: SGHNT and YYREEE (reference sequence). This CDR3 contains 14 residues. V was clipped by 4 bases and J by 4 bases; unmatched bases: 6.

The chain couples TRBV5-1 to TRBJ1-5, with a possible D match to TRBD1 (6 bases). V shed 3 bases and J shed 4 bases, with 11 bases lying between them. CDR3 size: 14 residues. CDR1 and CDR2 from the germline V gene are SGHRS and YFSETQ. For the CDR3, the DNA is TGCGCCAGCAGCTGGGGGGGGCAAAATCAGCCCCAGCATTTT. Translating gives CASSWGGQNQPQHF. Using reference TRBV5-1 and TRBJ1-5 for the parts outside the CDR3, the full variable domain is KAGVTQTPRYLIKTRGQQVTLSCSPISGHRSVSWYQQTPGQGLQFLFEYFSETQRNKGNFPGRFSGRQFSNSRSEMNVSTLELGDSALYLCASSWGGQNQPQHFGDGTRLSIL.

The chain links TRBV30 to TRBJ2-7; 9 bases are a match to TRBD1. J gave up 5 bases and V 5 bases, and 1 base lay outside the gene matches. Germline V gene sequence: CDR1 GTSNPN, CDR2 SVGIG (reference sequence). The CDR3 contains 11 residues. CDR3 coding DNA: TGTGCCTGGGGACAGGGGAACGAGCAGTACTTC. Its translation is CAWGQGNEQYF.

This clone was seen once. The chain has TRBV5-1 and TRBJ2-3, with TRBD1 identical over 10 bases. The CDR3 consists of 16 residues. Germline V gene lookup returns CDR1 SGHRS and CDR2 YFSETQ. After removal of 0 bases from V and 6 bases from J, the junction contained 7 bases not matched to a gene. The CDR3 DNA is TGCGCCAGCAGCTTGGCGCCGGACAGGGGGAGTGATACGCAGTATTTT. Amino acids: CASSLAPDRGSDTQYF.